These 23 T cell receptor beta chains were all obtained from the same sample, sequenced in a study of blood T cell repertoires in COVID-19. Sequencing was performed with immunoSEQ multiplex PCR; in TCRdb, only in-frame clones are kept and a portion is missing. Altogether 300,000 to 350,000 clones are present, 87% being singletons, with the ten largest covering about 6%. Sequenced material: peripheral blood. Every receptor here comes from a woman in her fifties or sixties with COVID-19, enrolled during active disease.

The chain employs TRBV21-1 and TRBJ2-7; the listed D gene, TRBD2, was not tested against the DNA. TRBV21-1 is listed as a pseudogene. This CDR3 has 16 residues. The CDR3, as DNA: TGTGCCAGCAGCAAAGTGAAGCGGGAGGGTAGGTACGAGCAGTACTTC. The encoded protein is CASSKVKREGRYEQYF.

This rearrangement joins TRBV30 to TRBJ2-2, with 11 bases matching TRBD2. After removal of 5 bases from V and 8 bases from J, the junction contained 10 bases not matched to a gene. Germline-derived CDR1 and CDR2 are GTSNPN and SVGIG (reference sequence). The CDR3 covers 15 residues. The CDR3 coding sequence is TGTGCCTGGTTGGCCGGGACTAGCGGCCGGGGGGAGCTGTTTTTT. Encoded protein: CAWLAGTSGRGELFF.

V usage is TRBV5-8 and J usage is TRBJ2-2; a weak D match, TRBD2 (5 bases). Trimming cost V 0 bases and J 6 bases, with 18 bases left between them. Per germline, CDR1 SGHTS and CDR2 YDEGEE. There are 17 residues in the CDR3. The CDR3 nucleotides read TGTGCCAGCAGCTTGGATGTGGTGTGGGAGAGTCCCGGGGAGCTGTTTTTT. Amino acid sequence: CASSLDVVWESPGELFF. The entire variable domain, with the rest obtained from reference TRBV5-8 and TRBJ2-2, is as follows: EAGVTQSPTHLIKTRGQQATLRCSPISGHTSVYWYQQALGLGLQFLLWYDEGEERNRGNFPPRFSGRQFPNYSSELNVNALELEDSALYLCASSLDVVWESPGELFFGEGSRLTVL.

The rearrangement uses TRBV27 and TRBJ2-1; 8 nucleotides align to TRBD2. With 10 bases clipped from V and 3 bases from J, the junction kept 5 bases outside the gene matches. CDR1 MNHEY and CDR2 SMNVEV come from the germline V gene (reference sequence). CDR3 length: 13 amino acids. Here the CDR3 reads CATGGVGYNEQFF. For the CDR3, the DNA is TGTGCCACGGGGGGGGTTGGCTACAATGAGCAGTTCTTC.

This rearrangement joins TRBV28 to TRBJ1-4; D not certain. Trimming cost V 2 bases and J 6 bases, with 7 bases left between them. The CDR3 contains 13 residues. The V gene's germline CDR1 is MDHEN and CDR2 SYDVKM. The CDR3 region has the DNA TGTGCCAGCAGTTTAATTCCGGATGAAAAACTGTTTTTT. It yields the protein CASSLIPDEKLFF.

The rearrangement links TRBV6-5 to TRBJ2-7; 7 positions match TRBD1. The germline CDR1 and CDR2 sequences are MNHEY and SVGAGI. The V segment lost 6 bases and the J segment 3 bases; nucleotides outside the gene matches: 5. The CDR3 spans 13 residues. CDR3 sequence reads: CASRAGGYYEQYF. The CDR3 nucleotides read TGTGCCAGCAGGGCAGGGGGATACTACGAGCAGTACTTC.

Written as DNA, the CDR3 is TGTGCCACCAGTGATTCTCCGGGAGGGCTACGGGAGACCCAGTACTTC. Encoded protein: CATSDSPGGLRETQYF. The V gene is TRBV24-1, the J gene TRBJ2-5, with 8 bases fitting TRBD2. After removal of 2 bases from V and 5 bases from J, the junction contained 9 bases not matched to a gene. CDR1 KGHDR and CDR2 SFDVKD come from the germline V gene. The CDR3 has 16 residues.

The chain carries TRBV2 and TRBJ2-5; 8 bases map to TRBD2. The CDR3 has 16 amino acids. The ends lost 6 bases at V and 0 bases at J; junction bases unmatched: 9. Germline CDR1 reads SNHLY; CDR2 reads FYNNEI. The CDR3: CASRPGLAKYQETQYF. The CDR3 DNA reads TGTGCCAGCAGACCCGGACTAGCCAAGTACCAAGAGACCCAGTACTTC. The variable domain in full, completed from reference TRBV2 and TRBJ2-5, reads EPEVTQTPSHQVTQMGQEVILRCVPISNHLYFYWYRQILGQKVEFLVSFYNNEISEKSEIFDDQFSVERPDGSNFTLKIRSTKLEDSAMYFCASRPGLAKYQETQYFGPGTRLLVL.

The table lists this clone with a few counts. The rearrangement joins TRBV12-3 or TRBV12-4 to TRBJ1-1; possible D gene TRBD1, 6 bases. The CDR3 totals 12 residues. V was clipped by 3 bases and J by 10 bases, with 12 bases between them. The CDR3 sequence: CASSLKGVVAFF. CDR3 nucleotide sequence: TGTGCCAGCAGTTTGAAGGGGGTGGTAGCTTTCTTT.

The gene calls are TRBV4-3 and TRBJ2-2; unclear D gene. The germline V gene encodes CDR1 LGHNA and CDR2 YSLEER. V lost 0 bases, J lost 4 bases, and 15 bases lay in between. The CDR3 runs to 17 residues. The CDR3 DNA is TGCGCCAGCAGCCAAGATGTAGGCCTAGTTGCCACCGGGGAGCTGTTTTTT. It encodes CASSQDVGLVATGELFF.

V gene TRBV4-1 combines with J gene TRBJ2-1, with 11 positions matching TRBD2. The V gene's germline CDR1 is MGHRA and CDR2 YSYEKL. The J segment lost 7 bases and the V segment lost 6 bases, leaving 11 bases of the junction unmatched. CDR3 length: 16 residues. In nucleotides, the CDR3 is TGCGCCAGCAGGAGGACTAGCGGGTGGGACGGGAATGAGCAGTTCTTC. Translating it yields CASRRTSGWDGNEQFF.

CDR3 coding DNA: TGTGCCAGCAGCTTAGACGGCGGTCATCAAGAGACCCAGTACTTC. It codes for CASSLDGGHQETQYF. The chain employs TRBV11-3 and TRBJ2-5; D not resolved. Germline-derived CDR1 and CDR2 are SGHNT and YENEEA. This CDR3 has 15 residues. With 0 bases removed from V and 2 bases from J, the gap between germline ends came to 10 bases.

In DNA, the CDR3 is TGCAGTGCTAGTGCTCGTGGTACACGGGGTGGAAACACCATATATTTT. Protein sequence: CSASARGTRGGNTIYF. The chain recombines TRBV20-1 with TRBJ1-3; D call uncertain. Trimming shortened V by 3 bases and J by 3 bases, and 18 bases separated the two germline ends. The CDR3 contains 16 residues. The V gene's germline CDR1 is DFQATT and CDR2 SNEGSKA (reference sequence).

This rearrangement joins TRBV21-1 to TRBJ1-1; the D call of TRBD1 is as the table states it, not checked on the DNA. TRBV21-1 is a pseudogene. This CDR3 is built from 16 residues. This CDR3 is CASSKGGQGIGPEAFF. CDR3 coding DNA: TGTGCCAGCAGCAAAGGGGGTCAGGGCATTGGTCCTGAAGCTTTCTTT.

V gene TRBV19 combines with J gene TRBJ2-1; unclear D gene. The germline V gene has CDR1 LNHDA and CDR2 SQIVND (reference sequence). The ends were cut back, 4 bases at V and 4 bases at J, with 11 bases in the middle. This CDR3 has 14 amino acids. Here the CDR3 DNA reads TGTGCCAGTAGTAAGACATCTAAATACAATGAGCAGTTCTTC. It specifies CASSKTSKYNEQFF. Complete variable domain (other parts from reference TRBV19 and TRBJ2-1): DGGITQSPKYLFRKEGQNVTLSCEQNLNHDAMYWYRQDPGQGLRLIYYSQIVNDFQKGDIAEGYSVSREKKESFPLTVTSAQKNPTAFYLCASSKTSKYNEQFFGPGTRLTVL.

The CDR3 spells CASSEPGLPNEKLFF. The CDR3 DNA reads as TGTGCCAGCAGTGAACCGGGTCTGCCTAATGAAAAACTGTTTTTT. V is TRBV2 and J is TRBJ1-4; D remains unclear. Germline CDR1 SNHLY, CDR2 FYNNEI. The CDR3 extends over 15 amino acids. V lost 2 bases and J lost 3, with 10 bases in between.

The chain is built from TRBV6-5 and TRBJ2-7; 7 bases line up with TRBD1. CDR1 and CDR2 from the germline V gene are MNHEY and SVGAGI. The CDR3 runs 15 residues. Trimming cost V 6 bases and J 2 bases; bases outside gene matches: 10. The CDR3 DNA sequence: TGTGCCAGCAGCAAGGGACAGACTATAACCTACGAGCAGTACTTC. It is translated as CASSKGQTITYEQYF.

The rearrangement links TRBV5-1 to TRBJ2-7; 10 bases agree with TRBD1. The V and J ends lost 4 bases and 6 bases, in that order; junction bases with no gene match: 7. In germline, CDR1 is SGHRS, CDR2 YFSETQ. The CDR3 runs 14 residues. CDR3 nucleotide sequence: TGCGCCAGCAGCCGGGGACAGGGGCAGAGCGAGCAGTACTTC. Translated, it gives CASSRGQGQSEQYF.

V usage is TRBV15 and J usage is TRBJ2-1; 9 positions match TRBD1. The V segment lost 2 bases and the J segment 2 bases; nucleotides outside the gene matches: 4. This CDR3 contains 16 residues. CDR1 and CDR2 (germline): LNHNV, YYDKDF (reference sequence). The CDR3 is CATSRQDRGAYNEQFF. CDR3 bases: TGTGCCACCAGCAGACAGGACAGGGGTGCCTACAATGAGCAGTTCTTC.

The CDR3 DNA is TGTGCCAGCAACTCCCTGAGGGACAGGGGGCGCATGCAGCCCCAGCATTTT. Its translation is CASNSLRDRGRMQPQHF. The J gene is TRBJ1-5, the V gene TRBV19; 12 bases map to TRBD1. Trimming took 9 bases from V and 7 from J; bases not matched to a gene: 16. Looked up from germline, CDR1 is LNHDA and CDR2 is SQIVND (reference sequence). CDR3 length: 17 amino acids.

The chain joins TRBV5-1 to TRBJ2-1; D perhaps matches TRBD1 (6 bases). The CDR3 is 15 amino acids. Germline-derived CDR1 and CDR2 are SGHRS and YFSETQ. V was cut by 0 bases and J by 6 bases, with 13 bases left in between. Written as DNA, the CDR3 is TGCGCCAGCAGCTTGGATGGGGGCCCTTTCAATGAGCAGTTCTTC. Its protein is CASSLDGGPFNEQFF. Variable domain in full (rest from reference TRBV5-1 and TRBJ2-1): KAGVTQTPRYLIKTRGQQVTLSCSPISGHRSVSWYQQTPGQGLQFLFEYFSETQRNKGNFPGRFSGRQFSNSRSEMNVSTLELGDSALYLCASSLDGGPFNEQFFGPGTRLTVL.

The rearrangement joins TRBV7-9 to TRBJ1-4, with D possibly being TRBD1 (5 bases). CDR1 SEHNR and CDR2 FQNEAQ come from the germline V gene (reference sequence). The CDR3 is made up of 15 amino acids. The V and J ends lost 3 bases and 3 bases respectively, with 11 bases between them. The chain's CDR3 is CASSFGGTPNEKLFF. DNA for the CDR3: TGTGCCAGCAGCTTCGGGGGGACCCCTAATGAAAAACTGTTTTTT.

The chain combines TRBV6-5 with TRBJ1-1; the match to TRBD1 covers 9 bases. The CDR3 is made up of 15 amino acids. Looked up from germline, CDR1 is MNHEY and CDR2 is SVGAGI. Unmatched junction bases numbered 7, after V lost 7 bases and J lost 1 base. CDR3 nucleotide sequence: TGTGCCAGCAATATCCCGGGACAGGGGAACACTGAAGCTTTCTTT. It specifies CASNIPGQGNTEAFF.